A single sample is the source of the 22 T cell receptor beta chains below, sequenced in a study of shared clonotypes between healthy human individuals. TCRdb's copy holds only in-frame clones and misses some; the assay was immunoSEQ multiplex PCR. The table has about half a million clones, 77% seen once. The sample consisted of PBMCs. Receptor source: a woman aged 40 to 49 in good health. Some clones in this sample may be carry-over from other donors' samples.

Notes on this clone: A far larger clone is off by one base, so a read error is likely. The chain combines TRBV4-3 with TRBJ2-5; 8 bases map to TRBD1. In germline, CDR1 is LGHNA, CDR2 YSLEER. The CDR3 has 16 amino acids. CDR3 coding DNA: TGCGCCAGCGGCCAAGAAGCCGGGACAGGCGGTGAGACCCAGTACTTC. Protein product: CASGQEAGTGGETQYF.

V gene TRBV25-1 combines with J gene TRBJ1-5, with D perhaps TRBD1 (6 bases). Germline CDR1 reads MGHDK; CDR2 reads SYGVNS. The CDR3 totals 15 residues. With 4 bases removed from V and 6 bases from J, the gap between germline ends came to 16 bases. The CDR3 region has the DNA TGTGCCAGCAGTGGAGGGGCAGGGGATTTTCAGCCCCAGCATTTT. Its translation is CASSGGAGDFQPQHF.

As to this clone: A far bigger clonotype differs at one base, so this is likely a read error. The chain links TRBV7-2 to TRBJ2-3; D is ambiguous. The DNA end is more similar to TRBJ1-5, so the J call may be wrong. Germline CDR1 is SGHTA and CDR2 is FQGNSA. The CDR3 runs to 12 residues. CDR3 DNA sequence: TGTGCCAGCAGCCCAGCGGGAGATACGCAGCATTTT. Its protein is CASSPAGDTQHF.

The rearrangement links TRBV7-3 to TRBJ2-2; no reliable D call. The CDR3 loop spans 14 amino acids. V was pared by 4 bases and J by 0 bases, with 6 bases between. CDR1 is SGHTA and CDR2 is FQGTGA in the germline V gene. The DNA for the CDR3 is TGTGCCAGCAGCTCCCGGACGAACACCGGGGAGCTGTTTTTT. This sequence encodes CASSSRTNTGELFF.

The chain employs TRBV4-2 and TRBJ2-7; TRBD2 aligns across 7 bases. J gave up 4 bases and V 1 base, and 4 bases lay outside the gene matches. The CDR3 extends over 14 amino acids. The germline V gene encodes CDR1 LGHNA and CDR2 YNFKEQ. CDR3 residues: CASSQGGRVYEQYF. The CDR3 DNA reads TGTGCCAGCAGCCAAGGCGGGAGAGTTTACGAGCAGTACTTC.

V is TRBV20-1 and J is TRBJ1-1; possibly TRBD1 for D (5 bases). Per the germline V gene, CDR1 is DFQATT and CDR2 is SNEGSKA (reference sequence). The CDR3 loop spans 11 amino acids. CDR3 in amino acids: CKGRVNTEAFF. DNA for the CDR3: TGCAAGGGACGAGTGAACACTGAAGCTTTCTTT.

V and J are TRBV2 and TRBJ1-2; TRBD1 might be the D (6 bases). The V gene's germline CDR1 is SNHLY and CDR2 FYNNEI. The V and J ends lost 4 bases and 2 bases respectively, with 11 bases between them. This CDR3 comprises 14 residues. The CDR3 is CASSVSGGNYGYTF. The CDR3 DNA reads TGTGCCAGCAGTGTGTCCGGGGGCAACTATGGCTACACCTTC.

Of note for this clone: Other DNA sequences within the sample encode an identical CDR3. The chain couples TRBV6-1 to TRBJ2-3; 8 nucleotides agree with TRBD1. V was pared by 8 bases and J by 2 bases, with 9 bases of the junction left unmatched. The CDR3 is 15 amino acids. The germline gives CDR1 MNHNS, CDR2 SASEGT. The CDR3 coding sequence is TGTGCCAGCGGATCAGGGACAGGACTCACAGATACGCAGTATTTT. This encodes CASGSGTGLTDTQYF.

The chain is built from TRBV9 and TRBJ1-4; 8 nucleotides agree with TRBD1. The ends lost 6 bases at V and 8 bases at J; junction bases unmatched: 9. Germline V lookup: CDR1 SGDLS, CDR2 YYNGEE. The CDR3 is 14 residues long. CDR3 sequence: CASTPGGTGEKLFF. For the CDR3, the DNA is TGTGCCAGCACCCCTGGAGGGACAGGCGAAAAACTGTTTTTT.

The chain uses TRBV5-1 and TRBJ1-2; TRBD1 is a possible D gene (5 bases). The germline V gene has CDR1 SGHRS and CDR2 YFSETQ. The CDR3 consists of 14 residues. Trimming removed 4 bases at V and 4 bases at J, with 14 bases between. The CDR3 protein is CASSNATGSYGYTF. CDR3 nucleotide sequence: TGCGCCAGCAGCAACGCAACAGGTTCCTATGGCTACACCTTC. Complete variable domain (other parts from reference TRBV5-1 and TRBJ1-2): KAGVTQTPRYLIKTRGQQVTLSCSPISGHRSVSWYQQTPGQGLQFLFEYFSETQRNKGNFPGRFSGRQFSNSRSEMNVSTLELGDSALYLCASSNATGSYGYTFGSGTRLTVV.

The chain recombines TRBV28 with TRBJ2-3; 7 nucleotides line up with TRBD1. The CDR3 runs to 15 residues. CDR1 is MDHEN and CDR2 is SYDVKM in the germline V gene. The V and J ends lost 3 bases and 6 bases, in that order; junction bases with no gene match: 9. CDR3 protein: CASSLWRPRGDTQYF. CDR3 bases: TGTGCCAGCAGTTTGTGGCGGCCCAGGGGGGATACGCAGTATTTT.

This clone occurred once. One end of the junction is discordant with germline, which a read error may explain. The chain recombines TRBV6-5 with TRBJ2-7, with D perhaps matching TRBD2 (6 bases). Germline CDR1 is MNHEY and CDR2 is SVGAGI. The CDR3 runs to 13 residues. This CDR3 is CAISDGREDEQYF. CDR3 DNA sequence: TGTGCCATCAGTGACGGCAGGGAGGACGAGCAGTACTTC.

This chain links TRBV30 with TRBJ1-1, with D uncertain. The CDR3 length is 13 residues. Germline V lookup: CDR1 GTSNPN, CDR2 SVGIG (reference sequence). Trimming stripped 5 bases from V and 2 bases from J, with 12 bases between. CDR3 region: CAWAIGLNTEAFF. Written as DNA, the CDR3 is TGTGCCTGGGCTATAGGTTTAAACACTGAAGCTTTCTTT.

At least ten counts were recorded for this clone. The sample contains more than one DNA sequence encoding this CDR3. This chain's CDR3 is CASSSRLAATYEQYF. The CDR3 nucleotides read TGTGCCAGCAGCTCACGACTAGCGGCTACCTACGAGCAGTACTTC. V and J are TRBV7-8 and TRBJ2-7, with 9 positions matching TRBD2. Germline trimming cut 4 bases from V and 2 bases from J; bases unmatched to any gene: 6. The CDR3 is 15 residues long. The germline CDR1 and CDR2 sequences are SGHVS and FQNEAQ.

Of note for this clone: A far larger clone is one nucleotide away, so this likely arose from a read error. The V gene is TRBV29-1, the J gene TRBJ2-3, with 10 bases that match TRBD2. This CDR3 has 14 amino acids. Germline CDR1 and CDR2: SQVTM and ANQGSEA. The CDR3 nucleotides read TGCGGCGTTTCGACTAGCGGGAGCACAGATACGCAGTATTTT. This codes for CGVSTSGSTDTQYF.

V is TRBV9 and J is TRBJ2-1; 7 bases line up with TRBD2. V shed 3 bases, J shed 8 bases, and the junction held 2 bases outside the gene matches. Germline CDR1 is SGDLS and CDR2 is YYNGEE. The CDR3 runs 12 residues. CDR3 residues: CASSGTSYEQFF. The DNA of the CDR3 is TGTGCCAGCAGCGGGACTAGTTATGAGCAGTTCTTC.

V usage is TRBV29-1 and J usage is TRBJ2-2; 8 bases line up with TRBD2. Trimming at V came to 4 bases and at J to 6 bases, leaving 13 bases not matched to a gene. The CDR3 totals 16 residues. CDR1 is SQVTM and CDR2 is ANQGSEA in the germline V gene. CDR3 amino acids: CSVGASGCLLPGELFF. As DNA, the CDR3 is TGCAGCGTTGGGGCTAGCGGGTGCCTCTTGCCCGGGGAGCTGTTTTTT.

A note on this clone: A single base separates this from a much larger clone, so it may be a read error. This rearrangement joins TRBV11-2 to TRBJ2-2, with 10 bases lining up with TRBD1. Germline V gene sequence: CDR1 SGHAT, CDR2 FQNNGV. This CDR3 spans 15 amino acids. Trimming at V came to 4 bases and at J to 6 bases, leaving 5 bases not matched to a gene. CDR3 bases: TGTGCCAGCAGCTATCAGACAGGGGGCGCCGGGGAGCTGTTTTTT. Amino acid sequence: CASSYQTGGAGELFF.

With respect to this clone: This could be a read error, since a much larger clone is one nucleotide away. The sample holds other DNA sequences that translate to the same CDR3. The J gene is TRBJ2-1, the V gene TRBV7-8, with TRBD1 matching 7 bases. In germline, CDR1 is SGHVS, CDR2 FQNEAQ. The CDR3 has 14 residues. The J segment lost 9 bases and the V segment lost 5 bases, leaving 10 bases of the junction unmatched. CDR3 sequence reads: CASSPLWDSLEQFF. Written as DNA, the CDR3 is TGTGCCAGCAGCCCACTCTGGGACAGTCTTGAGCAGTTCTTC. The variable domain in full, completed from reference TRBV7-8 and TRBJ2-1, reads GAGVSQSPRYKVAKRGQDVALRCDPISGHVSLFWYQQALGQGPEFLTYFQNEAQLDKSGLPSDRFFAERPEGSVSTLKIQRTQQEDSAVYLCASSPLWDSLEQFFGPGTRLTVL.

In this sample, this clone turned up a few times. The rearrangement joins TRBV4-1 to TRBJ2-7; TRBD1 aligns across 8 bases. In germline, CDR1 is MGHRA, CDR2 YSYEKL. J gave up 7 bases and V 3 bases, and 11 bases lay outside the gene matches. The CDR3 runs 15 residues. The CDR3 DNA reads TGCGCCAGCAGCCACCGGGACAGGATCCCTGGGGAGCAGTACTTC. As protein: CASSHRDRIPGEQYF.

The rearrangement links TRBV19 to TRBJ1-2; D gene ambiguous. The V gene lost 4 bases and the J gene lost 1 base, with 13 bases spanning the gap. CDR1 is LNHDA and CDR2 is SQIVND in the germline V gene (reference sequence). The CDR3 is 15 amino acids. For the CDR3, the DNA is TGTGCCAGTAGTACCTCGGGAACCTTTAACTATGGCTACACCTTC. It codes for CASSTSGTFNYGYTF. Filled out from reference TRBV19 and TRBJ1-2, the complete variable domain reads DGGITQSPKYLFRKEGQNVTLSCEQNLNHDAMYWYRQDPGQGLRLIYYSQIVNDFQKGDIAEGYSVSREKKESFPLTVTSAQKNPTAFYLCASSTSGTFNYGYTFGSGTRLTVV.

J is TRBJ1-3 and V is TRBV7-9, with 7 bases fitting TRBD1. V trimming: 1 base; J trimming: 0 bases; junction bases outside the gene matches: 3. The CDR3 totals 16 residues. From germline, CDR1 is SEHNR and CDR2 FQNEAQ (reference sequence). CDR3 region: CASSLEGDSSGNTIYF. Here the CDR3 DNA reads TGTGCCAGCAGCTTAGAGGGGGACAGCTCTGGAAACACCATATATTTT.